This TCR beta chain was sequenced for a study of T cells in Graves' hyperthyroidism and ophthalmopathy. On this clonotype itself: A much larger clone is a single base away; this may be a read error.

The TCR beta CDR3 regions underwent amplification using RNA transcripts as the source. The primer set for the first-round RT-PCR of the TCR CDR3 was HTBI. Each CDR3 protein is one row after TCRdb ran MiXCR on the multiplex PCR reads. The repertoire has about 350,000 distinct CDR3 sequences, roughly 15% of them found once; the top ten carry roughly 19%. Material: blood. This clonotype was obtained from a woman aged 55-70 years with Graves' ophthalmopathy.

CDR3 protein: CASSFSGTTSYNGQFF. Here the CDR3 DNA reads TGTGCCAGCAGTTTTTCGGGGACTACGTCCTACAATGGGCAGTTCTTC. The chain recombines TRBV27 with TRBJ2-1, with 7 bases matching TRBD2. Germline V gene lookup returns CDR1 MNHEY and CDR2 SMNVEV (reference sequence). This CDR3 has 16 residues.